This T cell receptor (beta chain) is drawn from a study of regulatory T cells in long-lasting Graves disease. The study's findings and limits: There were preferences for TRBV28, TRBJ1-2 and TRBJ2-5 in persistent disease. Public clonotype sharing was higher in persistent than newly diagnosed patients.

Time point defined: newly diagnosed GD, antithyroid drugs for less than 3 months. The TCR library was made from RNA that had been extracted from PBMCs in TRIzol. Each of the patients was recruited from an endocrinology department situated in Xi'an, China. Nine milliliters of peripheral blood were drawn into EDTA tubes. This clonotype was detected many times. What it binds is not known. Germline CDR1 is SNHLY and CDR2 is FYNNEI. J gave up 7 bases and V 6 bases, and 12 bases lay outside the gene matches. The CDR3 length is 15 residues. Construction of TCR beta libraries relied on iRepertoire HTBI primers and on Arm-PCR targeting CDR3 regions. Using its own MiXCR run on the multiplex PCR reads, TCRdb lists one record per CDR3 protein. Of about 310,000 distinct CDR3 sequences detected, under 20% appear once; the ten largest clones hold around 37%.

This TCR was recovered from a female donor with Graves disease. The specimen comprised peripheral blood mononuclear cells (PBMCs), sampled at new diagnosis, from a patient treated with antithyroid drugs. The chain has TRBV2 and TRBJ1-5; 7 positions match TRBD1. The CDR3 sequence is CASSVRQGRGQPQHF. The CDR3 coding sequence is TGTGCCAGCAGCGTCAGACAGGGAAGGGGGCAGCCCCAGCATTTT.